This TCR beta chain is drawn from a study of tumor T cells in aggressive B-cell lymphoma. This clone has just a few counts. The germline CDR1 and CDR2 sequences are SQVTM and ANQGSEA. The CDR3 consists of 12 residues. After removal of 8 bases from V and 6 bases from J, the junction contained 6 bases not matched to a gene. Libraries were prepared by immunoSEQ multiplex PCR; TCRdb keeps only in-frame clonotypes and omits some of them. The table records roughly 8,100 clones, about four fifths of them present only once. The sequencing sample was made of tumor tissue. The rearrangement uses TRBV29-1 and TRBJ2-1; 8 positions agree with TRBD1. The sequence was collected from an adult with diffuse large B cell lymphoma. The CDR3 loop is CSSRTGSNEQFF. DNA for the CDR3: TGCAGCTCTCGGACAGGGTCCAATGAGCAGTTCTTC.